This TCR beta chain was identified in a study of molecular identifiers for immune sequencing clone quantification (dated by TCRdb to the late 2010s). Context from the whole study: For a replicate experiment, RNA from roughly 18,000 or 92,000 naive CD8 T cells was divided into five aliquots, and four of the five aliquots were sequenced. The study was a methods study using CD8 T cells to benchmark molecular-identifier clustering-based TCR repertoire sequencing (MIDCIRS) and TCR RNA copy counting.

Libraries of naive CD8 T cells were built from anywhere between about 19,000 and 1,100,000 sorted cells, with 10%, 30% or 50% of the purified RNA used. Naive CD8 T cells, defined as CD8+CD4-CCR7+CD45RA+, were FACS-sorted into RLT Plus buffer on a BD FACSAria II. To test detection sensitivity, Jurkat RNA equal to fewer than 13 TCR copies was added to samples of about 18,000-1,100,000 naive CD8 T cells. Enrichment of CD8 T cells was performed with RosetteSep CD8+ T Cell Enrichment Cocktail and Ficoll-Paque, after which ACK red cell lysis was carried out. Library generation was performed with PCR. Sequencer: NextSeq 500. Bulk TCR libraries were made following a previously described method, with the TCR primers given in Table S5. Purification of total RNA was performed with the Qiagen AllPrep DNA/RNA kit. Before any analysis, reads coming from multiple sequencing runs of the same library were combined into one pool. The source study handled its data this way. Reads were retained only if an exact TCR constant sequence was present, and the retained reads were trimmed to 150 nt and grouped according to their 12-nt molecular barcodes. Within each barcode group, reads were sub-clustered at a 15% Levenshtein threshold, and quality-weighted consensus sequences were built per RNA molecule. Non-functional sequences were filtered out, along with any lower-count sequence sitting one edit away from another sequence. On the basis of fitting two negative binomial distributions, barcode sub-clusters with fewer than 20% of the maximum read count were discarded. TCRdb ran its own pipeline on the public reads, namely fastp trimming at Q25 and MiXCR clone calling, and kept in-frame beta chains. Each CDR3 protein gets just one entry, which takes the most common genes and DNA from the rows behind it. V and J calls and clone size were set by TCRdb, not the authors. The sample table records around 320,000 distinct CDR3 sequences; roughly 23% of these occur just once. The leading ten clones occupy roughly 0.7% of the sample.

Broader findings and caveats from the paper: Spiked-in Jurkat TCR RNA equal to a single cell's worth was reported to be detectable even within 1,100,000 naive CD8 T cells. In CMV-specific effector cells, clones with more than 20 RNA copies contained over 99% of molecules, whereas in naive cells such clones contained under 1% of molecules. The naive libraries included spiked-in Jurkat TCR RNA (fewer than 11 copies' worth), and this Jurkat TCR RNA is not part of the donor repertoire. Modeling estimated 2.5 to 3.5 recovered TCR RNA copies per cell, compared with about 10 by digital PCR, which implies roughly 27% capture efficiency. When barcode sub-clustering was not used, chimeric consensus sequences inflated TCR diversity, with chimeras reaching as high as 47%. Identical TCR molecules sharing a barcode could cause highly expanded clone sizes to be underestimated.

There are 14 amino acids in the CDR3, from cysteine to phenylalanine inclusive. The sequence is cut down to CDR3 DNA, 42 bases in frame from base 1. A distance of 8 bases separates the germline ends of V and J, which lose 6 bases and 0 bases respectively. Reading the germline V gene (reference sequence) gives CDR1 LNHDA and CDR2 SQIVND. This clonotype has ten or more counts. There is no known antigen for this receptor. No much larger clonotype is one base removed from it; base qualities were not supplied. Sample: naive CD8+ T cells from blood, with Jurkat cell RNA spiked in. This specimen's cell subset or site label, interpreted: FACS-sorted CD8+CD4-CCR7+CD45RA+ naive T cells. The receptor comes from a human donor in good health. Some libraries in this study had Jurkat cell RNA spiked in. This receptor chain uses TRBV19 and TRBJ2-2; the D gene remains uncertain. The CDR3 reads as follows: CASSTDANTGELFF. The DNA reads TGTGCCAGTAGCACGGACGCGAACACCGGGGAGCTGTTTTTT.